These T cell receptor beta chains were read from a single sample in a study of beta chain features in type 1 diabetes. Libraries were prepared by immunoSEQ multiplex PCR; TCRdb keeps only in-frame clonotypes and omits some of them. This table has 500,000 to 650,000 clones, roughly an eighth appearing once. The specimen sequenced was naive CD4+ T cells from blood. Receptor source: a man younger than 40 with type 1 diabetes. The CDR3 runs from the conserved cysteine through the conserved F or W. Each record gives: clone size, D gene, V gene, CDR3 length, J gene, CDR3 protein, CDR3 DNA. D genes are given only for firm matches. Size tells how often a clone was seen (once, few, many) or the class of an expanded clone, and some rows leave it out.

clone size: few; D gene: TRBD2; V gene: TRBV14; CDR3 length: 17; J gene: TRBJ2-2; CDR3 protein: CASSQEGSGVNTGELFF; CDR3 DNA: TGTGCCAGCAGCCAAGAGGGTAGCGGGGTGAACACCGGGGAGCTGTTTTTT
clone size: few; D gene: TRBD1; V gene: TRBV7-7; CDR3 length: 13; J gene: TRBJ1-6; CDR3 protein: CASGQGYNSPLHF; CDR3 DNA: TGTGCCAGCGGACAGGGCTATAATTCACCCCTCCACTTT
clone size: -; D gene: -; V gene: TRBV2; CDR3 length: 16; J gene: TRBJ2-3; CDR3 protein: CASSVRFANQGGTQYF; CDR3 DNA: TGTGCCAGCAGTGTCCGTTTTGCTAACCAAGGGGGTACGCAGTATTTT
clone size: -; D gene: -; V gene: TRBV10-2; CDR3 length: 15; J gene: TRBJ2-2; CDR3 protein: CASNEWVSGPGELFF; CDR3 DNA: TGCGCCAGCAATGAATGGGTGTCCGGGCCCGGGGAGCTGTTTTTT
clone size: -; D gene: TRBD1; V gene: TRBV4-3; CDR3 length: 13; J gene: TRBJ1-1; CDR3 protein: CASRKTGVSEAFF; CDR3 DNA: TGCGCCAGCAGGAAAACAGGGGTGTCTGAAGCTTTCTTT
clone size: few; D gene: TRBD2; V gene: TRBV29-1; CDR3 length: 18; J gene: TRBJ2-1; CDR3 protein: CSVVGTQRGAFSYNEQFF; CDR3 DNA: TGCAGCGTAGTGGGGACCCAGCGGGGGGCTTTCTCCTACAATGAGCAGTTCTTC
clone size: few; D gene: -; V gene: TRBV30; CDR3 length: 11; J gene: TRBJ2-3; CDR3 protein: CAWSVEGTQYF; CDR3 DNA: TGTGCCTGGAGTGTCGAGGGGACGCAGTATTTT
clone size: few; D gene: -; V gene: TRBV18; CDR3 length: 12; J gene: TRBJ2-2; CDR3 protein: CASSPQTGELFF; CDR3 DNA: TGTGCCAGCTCACCACAAACCGGGGAGCTGTTTTTT
clone size: few; D gene: -; V gene: TRBV2; CDR3 length: 14; J gene: TRBJ2-7; CDR3 protein: CASSEGRESYEQYF; CDR3 DNA: TGTGCCAGCAGTGAGGGCAGGGAATCCTACGAGCAGTACTTC
clone size: -; D gene: -; V gene: TRBV5-6; CDR3 length: 12; J gene: TRBJ2-5; CDR3 protein: CASSLAAETQYF; CDR3 DNA: TGTGCCAGCAGCTTGGCCGCGGAGACCCAGTACTTC
clone size: few; D gene: -; V gene: TRBV27; CDR3 length: 14; J gene: TRBJ1-5; CDR3 protein: CASRDGGRNQPQHF; CDR3 DNA: TGTGCCAGCAGGGACGGAGGGCGCAATCAGCCCCAGCATTTT
clone size: -; D gene: TRBD1; V gene: TRBV9; CDR3 length: 14; J gene: TRBJ1-4; CDR3 protein: CASSVGQGGEKLFF; CDR3 DNA: TGTGCCAGCAGCGTGGGACAGGGAGGTGAAAAACTGTTTTTT
clone size: -; D gene: TRBD1; V gene: TRBV9; CDR3 length: 15; J gene: TRBJ2-3; CDR3 protein: CASSVDIQGADTQYF; CDR3 DNA: TGTGCCAGCAGCGTAGATATACAGGGGGCAGATACGCAGTATTTT
clone size: -; D gene: -; V gene: TRBV7-2; CDR3 length: 17; J gene: TRBJ1-2; CDR3 protein: CASSLAVTRAGREGYTF; CDR3 DNA: TGTGCCAGCAGCTTAGCAGTGACTAGGGCAGGAAGGGAGGGCTACACCTTC
clone size: few; D gene: TRBD1; V gene: TRBV2; CDR3 length: 14; J gene: TRBJ2-5; CDR3 protein: CASSERTGSETQYF; CDR3 DNA: TGTGCCAGCAGCGAAAGGACAGGCAGCGAGACCCAGTACTTC
clone size: -; D gene: -; V gene: TRBV6-1; CDR3 length: 15; J gene: TRBJ1-2; CDR3 protein: CASSDPDRGSHGYTF; CDR3 DNA: TGTGCCAGCAGCGACCCGGATAGAGGGAGTCATGGCTACACCTTC
clone size: few; D gene: -; V gene: TRBV19; CDR3 length: 14; J gene: TRBJ1-2; CDR3 protein: CASSTPGRDYGYTF; CDR3 DNA: TGTGCCAGTAGTACACCCGGGAGGGACTATGGCTACACCTTC
clone size: -; D gene: -; V gene: TRBV10-2; CDR3 length: 13; J gene: TRBJ2-7; CDR3 protein: CASMEQAGLGQYF; CDR3 DNA: TGCGCCAGCATGGAGCAGGCTGGGTTGGGACAGTACTTC
clone size: -; D gene: TRBD1; V gene: TRBV4-3; CDR3 length: 16; J gene: TRBJ2-2; CDR3 protein: CASSRISGGSPGELFF; CDR3 DNA: TGCGCCAGCAGCCGCATTTCAGGGGGCAGCCCCGGGGAGCTGTTTTTT
clone size: once; D gene: TRBD1; V gene: TRBV7-2; CDR3 length: 14; J gene: TRBJ1-5; CDR3 protein: CASSFARGPQPQHF; CDR3 DNA: TGTGCCAGCAGCTTTGCTAGGGGGCCTCAGCCCCAGCATTTT
clone size: few; D gene: -; V gene: TRBV19; CDR3 length: 12; J gene: TRBJ1-2; CDR3 protein: CASSQNGEGYTF; CDR3 DNA: TGTGCCAGTTCCCAGAATGGGGAGGGCTACACCTTC
clone size: -; D gene: TRBD1; V gene: TRBV23-1; CDR3 length: 14; J gene: TRBJ2-3; CDR3 protein: CATQDRESTDTQYF; CDR3 DNA: TGCGCCACCCAAGACAGGGAGAGCACAGATACGCAGTATTTT
clone size: -; D gene: TRBD2; V gene: TRBV7-8; CDR3 length: 14; J gene: TRBJ2-7; CDR3 protein: CASSPGGSSYEQYF; CDR3 DNA: TGTGCCAGCAGTCCGGGGGGGTCCTCCTACGAGCAGTACTTC
clone size: -; D gene: -; V gene: TRBV9; CDR3 length: 13; J gene: TRBJ2-2; CDR3 protein: CASSVGTSGELFF; CDR3 DNA: TGTGCCAGCAGCGTAGGGACGTCTGGGGAGCTGTTTTTT
clone size: -; D gene: -; V gene: TRBV7-3; CDR3 length: 13; J gene: TRBJ1-6; CDR3 protein: CASSPYQNSPLHF; CDR3 DNA: TGTGCCAGCAGCCCATATCAAAATTCACCCCTCCACTTT
clone size: -; D gene: -; V gene: TRBV18; CDR3 length: 16; J gene: TRBJ1-1; CDR3 protein: CASSPPPPGRTTEAFF; CDR3 DNA: TGTGCCAGCTCACCACCCCCCCCGGGGAGGACGACTGAAGCTTTCTTT
clone size: -; D gene: -; V gene: TRBV23-1; CDR3 length: 15; J gene: TRBJ2-5; CDR3 protein: CASSRGARARETQYF; CDR3 DNA: TGCGCCAGCAGTCGCGGGGCCAGGGCGAGAGAGACCCAGTACTTC
clone size: -; D gene: -; V gene: TRBV11-2; CDR3 length: 13; J gene: TRBJ1-4; CDR3 protein: CASSITTNEKLFF; CDR3 DNA: TGTGCCAGCAGCATCACAACTAATGAAAAACTGTTTTTT
clone size: -; D gene: TRBD2; V gene: TRBV9; CDR3 length: 15; J gene: TRBJ2-3; CDR3 protein: CASSAASGGTDTQYF; CDR3 DNA: TGTGCCAGCAGCGCCGCGAGCGGGGGTACAGATACGCAGTATTTT
clone size: many; D gene: TRBD1; V gene: TRBV13; CDR3 length: 16; J gene: TRBJ1-2; CDR3 protein: CASSIGQGGSLYGYTF; CDR3 DNA: TGTGCCAGCAGCATTGGACAGGGAGGGAGTCTCTATGGCTACACCTTC
clone size: -; D gene: -; V gene: TRBV29-1; CDR3 length: 11; J gene: TRBJ2-1; CDR3 protein: CSVAVYNEQFF; CDR3 DNA: TGCAGCGTTGCAGTTTACAATGAGCAGTTCTTC
clone size: -; D gene: TRBD1; V gene: TRBV4-2; CDR3 length: 16; J gene: TRBJ1-1; CDR3 protein: CASSQDATGVGTEAFF; CDR3 DNA: TGTGCCAGCAGCCAAGACGCAACAGGGGTGGGCACTGAAGCTTTCTTT
clone size: -; D gene: -; V gene: TRBV4-3; CDR3 length: 15; J gene: TRBJ1-1; CDR3 protein: CASSQAGRRGTEAFF; CDR3 DNA: TGCGCCAGCAGCCAAGCGGGTAGGAGGGGCACTGAAGCTTTCTTT
clone size: -; D gene: TRBD1; V gene: TRBV11-2; CDR3 length: 13; J gene: TRBJ2-1; CDR3 protein: CASSQGQNNEQFF; CDR3 DNA: TGTGCCAGCAGCCAGGGACAGAACAATGAGCAGTTCTTC
clone size: few; D gene: -; V gene: TRBV19; CDR3 length: 13; J gene: TRBJ2-5; CDR3 protein: CASSPQGWETQYF; CDR3 DNA: TGTGCCAGTAGTCCTCAGGGATGGGAGACCCAGTACTTC
clone size: few; D gene: -; V gene: TRBV2; CDR3 length: 13; J gene: TRBJ2-3; CDR3 protein: CASSAGGTDTQYF; CDR3 DNA: TGTGCCAGCAGTGCGGGAGGCACAGATACGCAGTATTTT
clone size: few; D gene: -; V gene: TRBV5-1; CDR3 length: 14; J gene: TRBJ2-7; CDR3 protein: CASSLGSSSYEQYF; CDR3 DNA: TGCGCCAGCAGCTTGGGCAGCAGCTCCTACGAGCAGTACTTC
clone size: -; D gene: -; V gene: TRBV19; CDR3 length: 12; J gene: TRBJ2-1; CDR3 protein: CASSIQVTEQFF; CDR3 DNA: TGTGCCAGTAGTATACAAGTGACTGAGCAGTTCTTC
clone size: -; D gene: -; V gene: TRBV9; CDR3 length: 15; J gene: TRBJ2-2; CDR3 protein: CASRRGLINTGELFF; CDR3 DNA: TGTGCCAGCAGAAGGGGACTCATCAACACCGGGGAGCTGTTTTTT
clone size: few; D gene: TRBD1; V gene: TRBV2; CDR3 length: 14; J gene: TRBJ2-7; CDR3 protein: CASSPGTELYEQYF; CDR3 DNA: TGTGCCAGCAGTCCCGGGACAGAACTCTACGAGCAGTACTTC
clone size: few; D gene: -; V gene: TRBV7-2; CDR3 length: 13; J gene: TRBJ2-1; CDR3 protein: CASSLGEYNEQFF; CDR3 DNA: TGTGCCAGCAGCTTGGGGGAATACAATGAGCAGTTCTTC
clone size: -; D gene: TRBD1; V gene: TRBV28; CDR3 length: 14; J gene: TRBJ1-4; CDR3 protein: CASSIRDRGGKLFF; CDR3 DNA: TGTGCCAGCAGTATAAGGGACAGGGGAGGGAAACTGTTTTTT
clone size: -; D gene: -; V gene: TRBV2; CDR3 length: 14; J gene: TRBJ2-5; CDR3 protein: CASSEEYEAETQYF; CDR3 DNA: TGTGCCAGCAGCGAAGAATACGAGGCCGAGACCCAGTACTTC
clone size: few; D gene: TRBD1; V gene: TRBV9; CDR3 length: 15; J gene: TRBJ2-7; CDR3 protein: CASSKSGTETYEQYF; CDR3 DNA: TGTGCCAGCAGCAAATCCGGGACAGAGACCTACGAGCAGTACTTC
clone size: few; D gene: -; V gene: TRBV7-2; CDR3 length: 15; J gene: TRBJ1-3; CDR3 protein: CASSFRRGYGNTIYF; CDR3 DNA: TGTGCCAGCAGCTTCCGAAGAGGCTACGGAAACACCATATATTTT
clone size: few; D gene: TRBD1; V gene: TRBV27; CDR3 length: 15; J gene: TRBJ2-7; CDR3 protein: CASSTRDRATYEQYF; CDR3 DNA: TGTGCCAGCAGTACCCGGGACAGGGCCACCTACGAGCAGTACTTC
clone size: few; D gene: -; V gene: TRBV15; CDR3 length: 15; J gene: TRBJ1-1; CDR3 protein: CATSRVGGLNTEAFF; CDR3 DNA: TGTGCCACCAGCAGAGTGGGGGGGCTGAACACTGAAGCTTTCTTT
clone size: -; D gene: -; V gene: TRBV27; CDR3 length: 16; J gene: TRBJ2-1; CDR3 protein: CASSPLSLRSYNEQFF; CDR3 DNA: TGTGCCAGCAGTCCACTTAGTTTACGCTCCTACAATGAGCAGTTCTTC
clone size: -; D gene: -; V gene: TRBV2; CDR3 length: 14; J gene: TRBJ2-6; CDR3 protein: CATIRDVGANVLTF; CDR3 DNA: TGTGCCACCATCCGGGACGTTGGGGCCAACGTCCTGACTTTC
clone size: -; D gene: -; V gene: TRBV13; CDR3 length: 15; J gene: TRBJ1-4; CDR3 protein: CASSRTGQDNEKLFF; CDR3 DNA: TGTGCCAGCAGCCGAACGGGACAAGATAATGAAAAACTGTTTTTT
clone size: few; D gene: -; V gene: TRBV14; CDR3 length: 16; J gene: TRBJ2-3; CDR3 protein: CASSHPDVRLADTQYF; CDR3 DNA: TGTGCCAGCAGCCATCCCGATGTTAGGTTGGCAGATACGCAGTATTTT
clone size: -; D gene: -; V gene: TRBV7-3; CDR3 length: 15; J gene: TRBJ2-1; CDR3 protein: CASSRSSGEYNEQFF; CDR3 DNA: TGTGCCAGCAGCCGCAGTAGCGGAGAATACAATGAGCAGTTCTTC
clone size: -; D gene: TRBD1; V gene: TRBV14; CDR3 length: 12; J gene: TRBJ2-5; CDR3 protein: CASSLQGETQYF; CDR3 DNA: TGTGCCAGCAGTTTACAGGGGGAGACCCAGTACTTC
clone size: -; D gene: -; V gene: TRBV9; CDR3 length: 15; J gene: TRBJ2-3; CDR3 protein: CASAPGSGSTDTQYF; CDR3 DNA: TGTGCCAGCGCTCCGGGATCTGGTAGCACAGATACGCAGTATTTT
clone size: few; D gene: -; V gene: TRBV15; CDR3 length: 14; J gene: TRBJ1-4; CDR3 protein: CATAGTVANEKLFF; CDR3 DNA: TGTGCCACCGCAGGGACGGTGGCCAATGAAAAACTGTTTTTT
clone size: -; D gene: TRBD1; V gene: TRBV16; CDR3 length: 17; J gene: TRBJ2-2; CDR3 protein: CASSQPLNRGGTGELFF; CDR3 DNA: TGTGCCAGCAGCCAACCCCTAAACAGGGGTGGGACCGGGGAGCTGTTTTTT
clone size: few; D gene: TRBD1; V gene: TRBV2; CDR3 length: 14; J gene: TRBJ2-5; CDR3 protein: CASSGTGTQETQYF; CDR3 DNA: TGTGCCAGCAGTGGGACAGGGACACAAGAGACCCAGTACTTC
clone size: few; D gene: -; V gene: TRBV7-9; CDR3 length: 11; J gene: TRBJ1-4; CDR3 protein: CASSSLEKLFF; CDR3 DNA: TGTGCCAGCAGCTCTTTGGAAAAACTGTTTTTT
clone size: few; D gene: -; V gene: TRBV15; CDR3 length: 12; J gene: TRBJ2-5; CDR3 protein: CATSREGETQYF; CDR3 DNA: TGTGCCACCAGCAGAGAGGGGGAGACCCAGTACTTC